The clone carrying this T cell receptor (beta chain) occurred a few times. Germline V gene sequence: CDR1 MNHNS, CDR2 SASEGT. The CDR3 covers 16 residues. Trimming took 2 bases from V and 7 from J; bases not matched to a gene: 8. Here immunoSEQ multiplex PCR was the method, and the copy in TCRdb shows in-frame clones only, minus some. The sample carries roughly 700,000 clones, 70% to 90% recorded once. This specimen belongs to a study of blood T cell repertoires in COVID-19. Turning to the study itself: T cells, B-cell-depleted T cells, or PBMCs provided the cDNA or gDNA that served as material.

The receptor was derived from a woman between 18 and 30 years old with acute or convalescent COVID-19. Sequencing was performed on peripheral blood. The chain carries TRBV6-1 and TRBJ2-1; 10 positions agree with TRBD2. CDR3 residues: CASSELASGGGNEQFF. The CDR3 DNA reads TGTGCCAGCAGTGAATTGGCTAGCGGGGGAGGAAATGAGCAGTTCTTC.